Each of the 16 T cell receptor beta chains below was sequenced from the same sample in a study of shared clonotypes between healthy human individuals. The protocol was immunoSEQ multiplex PCR, while the TCRdb copy is restricted to in-frame clones and leaves out a portion. This sample has around 1.1 million clones, with around three quarters found just once. The sequencing sample was made of memory CD4+ T cells from PBMCs. Subset: CD45RA-negative fraction. The receptors shown here come from a man younger than 30 in good health. Some clones in this sample may be carry-over from other donors' samples.

This chain links TRBV7-9 with TRBJ2-7, with 15 bases fitting TRBD2. This CDR3 is built from 15 residues. Germline V gene data show CDR1 as SEHNR and CDR2 as FQNEAQ (reference sequence). J lost 6 bases, V lost 1 base, and 1 base had no gene match. CDR3 nucleotide sequence: TGTGCCAGCAGCTTAGGGACTAGCGGGAGGGGCGAGCAGTACTTC. This encodes CASSLGTSGRGEQYF.

This chain connects TRBV9 to TRBJ2-1, with D possibly being TRBD2 (5 bases). CDR3 length: 13 residues. Trimming took 6 bases from V and 6 from J, leaving 13 bases between them. The germline V gene encodes CDR1 SGDLS and CDR2 YYNGEE. Written as DNA, the CDR3 is TGTGCCAGCACCCTACTAGGCAGCAATGAGCAGTTCTTC. Protein sequence: CASTLLGSNEQFF. Full variable domain (rest looked up from reference TRBV9 and TRBJ2-1): DSGVTQTPKHLITATGQRVTLRCSPRSGDLSVYWYQQSLDQGLQFLIQYYNGEERAKGNILERFSAQQFPDLHSELNLSSLELGDSALYFCASTLLGSNEQFFGPGTRLTVL.

The rearrangement links TRBV7-2 to TRBJ1-3; TRBD1 is a possible D gene (6 bases). V was pared by 2 bases and J by 2 bases, with 16 bases between. This CDR3 contains 17 residues. Germline V gene sequence: CDR1 SGHTA, CDR2 FQGNSA. Here the CDR3 DNA reads TGTGCCAGCAGCTTAAATCGCGGGGGGCCTCCTGGAAACACCATATATTTT. Protein product: CASSLNRGGPPGNTIYF.

The gene calls are TRBV7-8 and TRBJ2-1, with a weak D call TRBD1 (6 bases). CDR3 size: 15 residues. The germline V and J ends were trimmed by 1 base and 2 bases, with 9 bases remaining between them. Germline assignment: CDR1 SGHVS and CDR2 FQNEAQ. The CDR3 DNA sequence: TGTGCCAGCAGCTTAGTCAGGGGAGCCTACAATGAGCAGTTCTTC. Its translation: CASSLVRGAYNEQFF. The whole variable domain, remainder taken from reference TRBV7-8 and TRBJ2-1, is GAGVSQSPRYKVAKRGQDVALRCDPISGHVSLFWYQQALGQGPEFLTYFQNEAQLDKSGLPSDRFFAERPEGSVSTLKIQRTQQEDSAVYLCASSLVRGAYNEQFFGPGTRLTVL.

CDR3 sequence reads: CASSLERSMNYGYTF. CDR3 in DNA: TGTGCCAGCAGCTTAGAGAGGTCGATGAACTATGGCTACACCTTC. The chain uses TRBV7-2 and TRBJ1-2; D is ambiguous. In germline, CDR1 is SGHTA, CDR2 FQGNSA. The ends were cut back, 1 base at V and 2 bases at J, with 11 bases in the middle. This CDR3 region has 15 residues. The full variable domain, completed using reference TRBV7-2 and TRBJ1-2, is GAGVSQSPSNKVTEKGKDVELRCDPISGHTALYWYRQSLGQGLEFLIYFQGNSAPDKSGLPSDRFSAERTGGSVSTLTIQRTQQEDSAVYLCASSLERSMNYGYTFGSGTRLTVV.

The CDR3 loop is CASSQGTGGRSSYNEQFF. CDR3 bases: TGCGCCAGCAGCCAAGGGACGGGAGGGAGGAGCTCCTACAATGAGCAGTTCTTC. V is TRBV4-3 and J is TRBJ2-1; TRBD2 aligns across 8 bases. The CDR3 extends over 18 amino acids. V lost 1 base, J lost 0 bases, and 8 bases stayed unmatched. Germline values: CDR1 LGHNA, CDR2 YSLEER.

A single count supports this clone. V and J are TRBV19 and TRBJ2-7; D not resolved. The germline V and J ends were trimmed by 2 bases and 6 bases, with 11 bases remaining between them. There are 13 residues in the CDR3. CDR1 and CDR2 from the germline V gene are LNHDA and SQIVND (reference sequence). CDR3 DNA: TGTGCCAGTAGTATAACCCCCTCTACCGAGCAGTACTTC. Its protein product is CASSITPSTEQYF.

This clone was found once. The rearrangement uses TRBV30 and TRBJ2-2; 14 bases fit TRBD2. With 5 bases clipped from V and 6 bases from J, the junction kept 8 bases outside the gene matches. Germline V gene sequence: CDR1 GTSNPN, CDR2 SVGIG (reference sequence). The CDR3 consists of 16 residues. The CDR3 region is CAWAVGTSGSPGELFF. DNA of the CDR3: TGTGCCTGGGCCGTTGGGACTAGCGGGAGCCCCGGGGAGCTGTTTTTT.

The gene calls are TRBV11-2 and TRBJ2-7, with TRBD2 identical over 8 bases. The CDR3 length is 13 residues. With V trimmed by 6 bases and J by 5 bases, 6 bases remained unmatched. Per the germline V gene, CDR1 is SGHAT and CDR2 is FQNNGV. CDR3 amino acids: CASRGLGGNEQYF. In DNA, the CDR3 is TGTGCCAGCAGGGGACTAGGAGGGAACGAGCAGTACTTC. Together with reference TRBV11-2 and TRBJ2-7, the CDR3 gives the full variable domain: EAGVAQSPRYKIIEKRQSVAFWCNPISGHATLYWYQQILGQGPKLLIQFQNNGVVDDSQLPKDRFSAERLKGVDSTLKIQPAKLEDSAVYLCASRGLGGNEQYFGPGTRLTVT.

This clone was found a few times. The V call is TRBV28, the J call TRBJ2-7; TRBD1 matches at 7 bases. The CDR3 loop spans 15 amino acids. With V trimmed by 2 bases and J by 2 bases, 6 bases remained unmatched. Germline V lookup: CDR1 MDHEN, CDR2 SYDVKM. The DNA for the CDR3 is TGTGCCAGCAGTTTACCCTGGACAGGAACCTACGAGCAGTACTTC. It yields the protein CASSLPWTGTYEQYF.

The J gene is TRBJ1-3, the V gene TRBV7-9; D may be TRBD1 (6 bases). Trimming removed 5 bases at V and 4 bases at J, with 21 bases between. The CDR3 consists of 17 residues. The germline gives CDR1 SEHNR, CDR2 FQNEAQ (reference sequence). This CDR3 is CASSPGGGGPSGNTIYF. For the CDR3, the DNA is TGTGCCAGCAGCCCCGGGGGGGGCGGGCCGTCGGGAAACACCATATATTTT.

The chain is built from TRBV2 and TRBJ2-7; D tentatively fits TRBD1 or TRBD2 (5 bases each). Deletions cut 7 bases from V and 6 bases from J, with 19 bases between. The V gene's germline CDR1 is SNHLY and CDR2 FYNNEI. This CDR3 contains 14 residues. CDR3 sequence: CASIWDLTRSEQYF. CDR3 bases: TGTGCCAGCATTTGGGACCTAACTCGTAGCGAGCAGTACTTC.

The chain uses TRBV6-6 and TRBJ1-5; TRBD1 is a possible D gene (5 bases). This CDR3 comprises 16 residues. V lost 0 bases and J lost 1, with 10 bases in between. The V gene's germline CDR1 is MNHNY and CDR2 SVGAGI (reference sequence). CDR3 in amino acids: CASSYSARASNQPQHF. CDR3 nucleotides: TGTGCCAGCAGTTACTCCGCCAGGGCCAGCAATCAGCCCCAGCATTTT.

The rearrangement joins TRBV29-1 to TRBJ2-1; maybe TRBD2 (7 bases). The CDR3 totals 12 residues. V lost 7 bases, J lost 6 bases, and 13 bases lay in between. Germline V gives CDR1 SQVTM, CDR2 ANQGSEA. The CDR3 here is CSGEGGGNEQFF. The DNA for the CDR3 is TGCAGCGGGGAGGGAGGGGGCAATGAGCAGTTCTTC.

The chain carries TRBV11-2 and TRBJ2-3, with D hard to call. The CDR3 totals 12 residues. V was shortened by 4 bases and J by 3 bases, with 5 bases between the two germline ends. Germline values: CDR1 SGHAT, CDR2 FQNNGV. The CDR3 DNA reads TGTGCCAGCAGCTCCGTGACAGATACGCAGTATTTT. Translation: CASSSVTDTQYF.

The V gene is TRBV10-1, the J gene TRBJ2-1; 14 positions match TRBD2. After removal of 4 bases from V and 4 bases from J, the junction contained 6 bases not matched to a gene. CDR1 is WNHNN and CDR2 is SYGVQD in the germline V gene (reference sequence). The CDR3 is 17 amino acids. In DNA form, the CDR3 reads TGCGCCAGCAGTGGTGGGACTAGCGGGAGCAGATACAATGAGCAGTTCTTC. It encodes CASSGGTSGSRYNEQFF.